This T cell receptor (beta chain) was obtained from a study of identical twins. Findings and limits, study-wide: Cross-sectional statistics, not tracking of the same donors, supported the conclusions. There was more out-of-frame TCR alpha sharing in monozygotic twins than models estimated.

The V end lost 2 bases, the J end lost 6 bases, and 10 bases lay between the germline ends. The CDR3 extends over 13 amino acids. Germline values: CDR1 ENHRY, CDR2 SYGVKD. Concerning this clonotype itself: What it binds is not known.

Via MiXCR, TCRdb re-called the 5' RACE reads, giving one row per CDR3 protein. The profile shows about 730,000 distinct CDR3 sequences, roughly 20% of them singletons. In addition, the sample was reused for a study of T cells expressing NK-cell markers. That work contributes: From sorted CD3+CD56+NKG2C+, CD3+CD56+NKG2C- and CD3+CD56-NKG2C+ T cells came the TCR beta repertoires.

The V call is TRBV10-3, the J call TRBJ1-1; the D is unclear. The sequencing input was PBMCs. The TCR originated in a woman under 30 in good health. This CDR3 reads CAISERGWAEAFF. The CDR3 region has the DNA TGTGCCATCAGTGAGCGAGGCTGGGCTGAAGCTTTCTTT.